This entry lists 5 T cell receptor beta chains sequenced from one sample in a study of regulatory T cells in long-lasting Graves disease. The time point denotes: persistent/refractory GD, antithyroid drugs over 5 years with positive TRAb. Researchers made the TCR library from RNA that was extracted from PBMCs. The authors built TCR beta libraries using iRepertoire HTBI primers and Arm-PCR of CDR3 regions. TCRdb re-called the multiplex PCR reads through MiXCR, storing one row per CDR3 protein. Here the sample spans 650,000 to 850,000 distinct CDR3 sequences, around 32% being singletons. Sequenced material: peripheral blood mononuclear cells (PBMCs), taken when the disease was refractory, from a patient treated with antithyroid drugs. These receptors came from a female donor with Graves disease.

This clonotype was seen more than once but under ten times. The chain joins TRBV30 to TRBJ1-6; the D gene is possibly TRBD1 (5 bases). Per germline, CDR1 GTSNPN and CDR2 SVGIG (reference sequence). Between the trimmed V and J ends, which lost 2 bases and 8 bases, there was a span of 10 bases. CDR3 length equals 13 residues. CDR3: CAWSLGDHSPLHF. The CDR3 DNA is TGTGCCTGGAGTCTGGGGGACCATTCACCCCTCCACTTT. Together with reference TRBV30 and TRBJ1-6, the CDR3 gives the full variable domain: SQTIHQWPATLVQPVGSPLSLECTVEGTSNPNLYWYRQAAGRGLQLLFYSVGIGQISSEVPQNLSASRPQDRQFILSSKKLLLSDSGFYLCAWSLGDHSPLHFGNGTRLTVT.

There are many counts of this clonotype. The rearrangement joins TRBV14 to TRBJ2-5, with 7 bases that match TRBD1. CDR3 length: 15 amino acids. After removal of 4 bases from V and 5 bases from J, the junction contained 10 bases not matched to a gene. The germline CDR1 and CDR2 sequences are SGHDN and FVKESK. DNA for the CDR3: TGTGCCAGCAGCCCCCGGACAGGCCTCTGGGAGACCCAGTACTTC. Residues: CASSPRTGLWETQYF.

The chain couples TRBV9 to TRBJ2-3; 12 positions match TRBD2. The CDR3 totals 14 residues. J lost 5 bases, V lost 4 bases, and 2 bases had no gene match. CDR1 and CDR2 from the germline V gene are SGDLS and YYNGEE. DNA of the CDR3: TGTGCCAGCAGCATACTAGCGGGAGGAGATACGCAGTATTTT. Amino acid sequence: CASSILAGGDTQYF.

To note about this clonotype: This may be a read error: a much more frequent sequence differs by one nucleotide. The chain links TRBV4-2 to TRBJ1-2; D remains ambiguous. Per germline, CDR1 LGHNA and CDR2 YNFKEQ. CDR3 size: 11 residues. CDR3 protein: CASSHQYVYTF. Here the CDR3 DNA reads TGTGCCAGCAGCCATCAGTATGTCTACACCTTC.

The chain couples TRBV12-3 or TRBV12-4 to TRBJ2-1, with a possible D match to TRBD1 (6 bases). The CDR3 contains 15 residues. Trimming shortened V by 5 bases and J by 2 bases, and 13 bases separated the two germline ends. This chain's CDR3 is CASSRQDAAYNEQFF. Here the CDR3 DNA reads TGTGCCAGCAGTAGACAGGACGCTGCCTACAATGAGCAGTTCTTC.